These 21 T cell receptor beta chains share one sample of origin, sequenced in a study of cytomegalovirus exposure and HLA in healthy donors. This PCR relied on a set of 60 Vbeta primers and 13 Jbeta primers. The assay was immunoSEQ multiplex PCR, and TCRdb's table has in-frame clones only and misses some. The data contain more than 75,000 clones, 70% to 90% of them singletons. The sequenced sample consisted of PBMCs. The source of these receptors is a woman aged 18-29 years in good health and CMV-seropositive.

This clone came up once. The CDR3 loop reads CASSLRQTYEQYF. CDR3 nucleotide sequence: TGCGCCAGCAGCCTCCGACAGACTTACGAGCAGTACTTC. This chain links TRBV4-1 with TRBJ2-7; tentatively, D is TRBD1 (5 bases). Trimming shortened V by 4 bases and J by 4 bases, and 11 bases separated the two germline ends. Germline CDR1 and CDR2: MGHRA and YSYEKL. CDR3 length equals 13 residues.

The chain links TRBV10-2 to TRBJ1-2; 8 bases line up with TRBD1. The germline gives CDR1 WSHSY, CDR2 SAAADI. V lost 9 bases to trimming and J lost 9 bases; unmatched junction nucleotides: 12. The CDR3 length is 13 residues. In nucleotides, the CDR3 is TGCGCCAGATTCAGGGGGCGTAAAATTCGCTACACCTTC. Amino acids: CARFRGRKIRYTF.

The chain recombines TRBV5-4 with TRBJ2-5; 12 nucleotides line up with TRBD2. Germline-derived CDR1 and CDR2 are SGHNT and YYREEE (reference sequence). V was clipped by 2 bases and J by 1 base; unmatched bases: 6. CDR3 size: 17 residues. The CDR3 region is CASSLLLAGGSQETQYF. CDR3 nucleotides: TGTGCCAGCAGCTTACTCCTAGCGGGAGGGAGCCAAGAGACCCAGTACTTC.

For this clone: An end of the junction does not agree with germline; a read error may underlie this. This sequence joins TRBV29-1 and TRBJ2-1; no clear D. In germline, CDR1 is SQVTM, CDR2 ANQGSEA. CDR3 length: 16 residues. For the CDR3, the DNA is TGCAGCGCTGAAGTAGTCGCACCATTCGACTACAATGAGCAGTTCTTC. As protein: CSAEVVAPFDYNEQFF.

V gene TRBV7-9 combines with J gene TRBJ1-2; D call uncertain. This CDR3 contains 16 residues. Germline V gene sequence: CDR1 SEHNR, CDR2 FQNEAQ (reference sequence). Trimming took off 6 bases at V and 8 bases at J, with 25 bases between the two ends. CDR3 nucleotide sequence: TGTGCCAGCAGTCGCCGTGGACTCAACCCTATGTCGGGCTACACCTTC. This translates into CASSRRGLNPMSGYTF. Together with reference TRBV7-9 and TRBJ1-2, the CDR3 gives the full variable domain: DTGVSQNPRHKITKRGQNVTFRCDPISEHNRLYWYRQTLGQGPEFLTYFQNEAQLEKSRLLSDRFSAERPKGSFSTLEIQRTEQGDSAMYLCASSRRGLNPMSGYTFGSGTRLTVV.

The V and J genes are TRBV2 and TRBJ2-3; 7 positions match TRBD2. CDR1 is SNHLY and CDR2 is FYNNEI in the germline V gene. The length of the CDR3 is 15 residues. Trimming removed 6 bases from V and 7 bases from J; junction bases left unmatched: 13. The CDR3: CASRSSAGKFNTQYF. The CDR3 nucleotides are TGTGCCAGCAGAAGCTCAGCGGGAAAATTTAATACGCAGTATTTT. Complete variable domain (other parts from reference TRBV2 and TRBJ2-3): EPEVTQTPSHQVTQMGQEVILRCVPISNHLYFYWYRQILGQKVEFLVSFYNNEISEKSEIFDDQFSVERPDGSNFTLKIRSTKLEDSAMYFCASRSSAGKFNTQYFGPGTRLTVL.

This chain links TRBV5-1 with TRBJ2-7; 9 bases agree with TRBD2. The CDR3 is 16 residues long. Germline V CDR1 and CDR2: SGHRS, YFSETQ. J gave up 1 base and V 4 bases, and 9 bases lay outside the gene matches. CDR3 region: CASSGGGTSQSYEQYF. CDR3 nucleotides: TGCGCCAGCAGCGGCGGGGGGACTAGCCAATCCTACGAGCAGTACTTC.

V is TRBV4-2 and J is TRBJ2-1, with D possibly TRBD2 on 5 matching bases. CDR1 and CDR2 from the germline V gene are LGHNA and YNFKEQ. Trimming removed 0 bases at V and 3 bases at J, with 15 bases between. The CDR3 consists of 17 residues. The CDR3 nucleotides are TGTGCCAGCAGCCAAGAAATGTCCGGACTGATCTACAATGAGCAGTTCTTC. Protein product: CASSQEMSGLIYNEQFF.

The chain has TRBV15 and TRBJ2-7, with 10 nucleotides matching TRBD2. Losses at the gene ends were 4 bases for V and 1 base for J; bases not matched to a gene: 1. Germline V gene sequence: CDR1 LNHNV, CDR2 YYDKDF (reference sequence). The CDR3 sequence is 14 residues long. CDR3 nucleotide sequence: TGTGCCACCAGCACTAGCGGGAGATCCTACGAGCAGTACTTC. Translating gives CATSTSGRSYEQYF.

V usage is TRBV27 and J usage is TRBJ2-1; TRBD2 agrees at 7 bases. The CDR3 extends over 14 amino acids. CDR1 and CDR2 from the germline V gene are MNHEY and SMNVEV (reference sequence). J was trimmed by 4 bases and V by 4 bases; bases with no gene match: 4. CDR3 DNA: TGTGCCAGCAGTTCCGGGACTAATTACAATGAGCAGTTCTTC. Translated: CASSSGTNYNEQFF.

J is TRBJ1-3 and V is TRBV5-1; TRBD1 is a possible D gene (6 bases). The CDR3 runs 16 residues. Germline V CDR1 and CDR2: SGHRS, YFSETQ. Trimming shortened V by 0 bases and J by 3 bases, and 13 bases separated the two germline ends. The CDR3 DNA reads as TGCGCCAGCAGCTTGGAACCCACAGGGTATGGAAACACCATATATTTT. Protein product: CASSLEPTGYGNTIYF.

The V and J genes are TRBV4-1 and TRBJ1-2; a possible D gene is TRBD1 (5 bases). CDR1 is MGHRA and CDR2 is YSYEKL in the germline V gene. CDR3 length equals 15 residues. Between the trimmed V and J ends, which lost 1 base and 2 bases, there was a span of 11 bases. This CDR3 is CASSQVGGANYGYTF. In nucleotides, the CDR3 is TGCGCCAGCAGCCAAGTAGGAGGGGCGAACTATGGCTACACCTTC.

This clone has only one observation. The DNA of the CDR3 is TGTGCCAGCACATCACGGACAGGGTCCTACGAGCAGTACTTC. Translating gives CASTSRTGSYEQYF. This rearrangement joins TRBV6-1 to TRBJ2-7; TRBD1 agrees at 8 bases. Germline values: CDR1 MNHNS, CDR2 SASEGT. Trimming at V came to 7 bases and at J to 1 base, leaving 6 bases not matched to a gene. The length of the CDR3 is 14 residues.

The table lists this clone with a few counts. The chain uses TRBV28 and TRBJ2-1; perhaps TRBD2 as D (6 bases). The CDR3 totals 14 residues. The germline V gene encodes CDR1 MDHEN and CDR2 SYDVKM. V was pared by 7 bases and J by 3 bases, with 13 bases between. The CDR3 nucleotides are TGTGCCAGCACCGGCGGGACGGGCTACAATGAGCAGTTCTTC. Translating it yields CASTGGTGYNEQFF. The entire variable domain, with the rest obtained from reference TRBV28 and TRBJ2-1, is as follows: DVKVTQSSRYLVKRTGEKVFLECVQDMDHENMFWYRQDPGLGLRLIYFSYDVKMKEKGDIPEGYSVSREKKERFSLILESASTNQTSMYLCASTGGTGYNEQFFGPGTRLTVL.

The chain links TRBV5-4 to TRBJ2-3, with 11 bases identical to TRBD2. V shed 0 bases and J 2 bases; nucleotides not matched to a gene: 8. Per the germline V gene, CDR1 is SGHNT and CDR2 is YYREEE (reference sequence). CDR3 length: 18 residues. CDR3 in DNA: TGTGCCAGCAGCTTGGCTAGCGGGGGGCCTTATATCACAGATACGCAGTATTTT. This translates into CASSLASGGPYITDTQYF.

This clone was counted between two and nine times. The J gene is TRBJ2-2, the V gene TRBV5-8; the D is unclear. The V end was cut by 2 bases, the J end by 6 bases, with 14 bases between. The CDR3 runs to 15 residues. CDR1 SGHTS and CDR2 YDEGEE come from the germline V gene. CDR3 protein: CASSFLGLSPGELFF. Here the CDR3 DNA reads TGTGCCAGCAGCTTTCTGGGCTTATCACCCGGGGAGCTGTTTTTT. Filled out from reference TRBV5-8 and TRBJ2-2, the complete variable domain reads EAGVTQSPTHLIKTRGQQATLRCSPISGHTSVYWYQQALGLGLQFLLWYDEGEERNRGNFPPRFSGRQFPNYSSELNVNALELEDSALYLCASSFLGLSPGELFFGEGSRLTVL.

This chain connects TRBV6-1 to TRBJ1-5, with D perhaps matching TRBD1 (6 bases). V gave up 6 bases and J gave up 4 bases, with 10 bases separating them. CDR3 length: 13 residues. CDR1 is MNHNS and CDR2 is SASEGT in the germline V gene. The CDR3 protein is CASRLQGNQPQHF. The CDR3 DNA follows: TGTGCCAGCAGACTCCAGGGGAATCAGCCCCAGCATTTT.

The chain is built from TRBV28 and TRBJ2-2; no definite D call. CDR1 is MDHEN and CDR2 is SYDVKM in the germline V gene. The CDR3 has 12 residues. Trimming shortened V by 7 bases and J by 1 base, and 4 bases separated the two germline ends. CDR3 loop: CASIKNTGELFF. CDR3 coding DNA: TGTGCCAGCATAAAGAACACCGGGGAGCTGTTTTTT.

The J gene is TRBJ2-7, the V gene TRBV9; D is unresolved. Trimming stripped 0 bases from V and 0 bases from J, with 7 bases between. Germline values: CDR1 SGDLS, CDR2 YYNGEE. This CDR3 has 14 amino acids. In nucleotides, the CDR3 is TGTGCCAGCAGCGTAGGCACTACCTCCTACGAGCAGTACTTC. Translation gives CASSVGTTSYEQYF.

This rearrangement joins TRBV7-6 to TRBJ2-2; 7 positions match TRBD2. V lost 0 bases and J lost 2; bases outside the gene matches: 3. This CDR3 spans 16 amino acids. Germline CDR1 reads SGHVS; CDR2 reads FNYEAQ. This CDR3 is CASSLAASGNTGELFF. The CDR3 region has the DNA TGTGCCAGCAGCTTAGCTGCTAGCGGAAACACCGGGGAGCTGTTTTTT.

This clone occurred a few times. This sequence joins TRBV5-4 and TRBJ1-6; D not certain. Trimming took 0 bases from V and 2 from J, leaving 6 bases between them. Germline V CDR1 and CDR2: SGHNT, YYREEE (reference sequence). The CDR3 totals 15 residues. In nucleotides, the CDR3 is TGTGCCAGCAGCTTGGATGGCACCTATAATTCACCCCTCCACTTT. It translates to CASSLDGTYNSPLHF.